In this sample, the clone carrying this T cell receptor beta chain turned up a few times. The data stem from a study of shared clonotypes between healthy human individuals. Here immunoSEQ multiplex PCR was the method, and the copy in TCRdb shows in-frame clones only, minus some. This repertoire shows fewer than 1.4 million clones, about 84% found once; its top ten account for 0.55% to 0.7%. There are 15 residues in the CDR3. V lost 2 bases to trimming and J lost 2 bases, with 12 bases between them. Germline V gene data show CDR1 as SGHVS and CDR2 as FQNEAQ. This TCR was sampled from a man younger than 30 in good health. Some clones in this sample may be carry-over from other donors' samples. The chain recombines TRBV7-8 with TRBJ2-5; D perhaps matches TRBD1 (5 bases). Sequenced: memory CD4+ T cells from PBMCs. Stated subset: CD45RA-negative fraction. CDR3 residues: CASSLSQGLQETQYF. The CDR3 DNA follows: TGTGCCAGCAGCTTATCCCAGGGCCTTCAAGAGACCCAGTACTTC. Full variable domain (missing parts from reference TRBV7-8 and TRBJ2-5): GAGVSQSPRYKVAKRGQDVALRCDPISGHVSLFWYQQALGQGPEFLTYFQNEAQLDKSGLPSDRFFAERPEGSVSTLKIQRTQQEDSAVYLCASSLSQGLQETQYFGPGTRLLVL.